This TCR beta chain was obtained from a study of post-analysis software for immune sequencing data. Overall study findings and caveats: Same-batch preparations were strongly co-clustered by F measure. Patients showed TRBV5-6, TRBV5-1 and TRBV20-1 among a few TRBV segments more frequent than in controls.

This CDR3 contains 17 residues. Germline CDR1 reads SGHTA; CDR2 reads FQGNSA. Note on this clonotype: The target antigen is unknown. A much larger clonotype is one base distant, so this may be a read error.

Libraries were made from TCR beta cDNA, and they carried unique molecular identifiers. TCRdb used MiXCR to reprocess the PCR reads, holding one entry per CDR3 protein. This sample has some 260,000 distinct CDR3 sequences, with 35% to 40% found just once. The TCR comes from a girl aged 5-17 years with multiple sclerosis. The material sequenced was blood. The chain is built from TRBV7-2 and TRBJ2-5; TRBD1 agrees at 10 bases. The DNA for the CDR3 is TGTGCCAACAGCTTGGAGGTCGGGACAGGGGTCCGGGAGACCCAGTACTTC. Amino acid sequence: CANSLEVGTGVRETQYF.